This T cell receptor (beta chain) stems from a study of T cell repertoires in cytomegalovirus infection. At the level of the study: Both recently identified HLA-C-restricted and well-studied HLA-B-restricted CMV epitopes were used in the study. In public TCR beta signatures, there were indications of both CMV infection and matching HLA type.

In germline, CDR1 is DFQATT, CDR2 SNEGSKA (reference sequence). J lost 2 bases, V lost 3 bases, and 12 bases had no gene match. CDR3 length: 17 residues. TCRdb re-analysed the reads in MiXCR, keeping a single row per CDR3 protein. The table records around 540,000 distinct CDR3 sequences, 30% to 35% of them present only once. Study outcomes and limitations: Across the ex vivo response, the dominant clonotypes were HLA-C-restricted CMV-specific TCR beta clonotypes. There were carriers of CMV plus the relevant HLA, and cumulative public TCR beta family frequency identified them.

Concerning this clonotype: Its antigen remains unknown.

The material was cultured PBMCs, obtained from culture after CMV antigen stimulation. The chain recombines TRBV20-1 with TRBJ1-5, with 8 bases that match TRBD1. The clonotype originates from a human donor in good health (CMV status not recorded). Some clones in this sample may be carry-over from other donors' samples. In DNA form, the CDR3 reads TGCAGTGCTAGTGACCCCGACAGGGGAGGGGGCAATCAGCCCCAGCATTTT. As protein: CSASDPDRGGGNQPQHF.